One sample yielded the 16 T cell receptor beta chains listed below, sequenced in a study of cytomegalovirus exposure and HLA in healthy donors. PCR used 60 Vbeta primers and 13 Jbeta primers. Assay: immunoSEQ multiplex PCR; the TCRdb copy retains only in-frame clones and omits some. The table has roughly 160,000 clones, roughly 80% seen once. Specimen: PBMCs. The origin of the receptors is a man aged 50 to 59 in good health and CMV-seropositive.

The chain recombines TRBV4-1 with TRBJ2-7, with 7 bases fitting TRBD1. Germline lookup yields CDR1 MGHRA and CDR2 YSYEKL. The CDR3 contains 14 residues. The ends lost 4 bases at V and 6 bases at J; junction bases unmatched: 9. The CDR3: CASSLTTGPGEQYF. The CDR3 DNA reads TGCGCCAGCAGCCTCACGACAGGGCCGGGCGAGCAGTACTTC.

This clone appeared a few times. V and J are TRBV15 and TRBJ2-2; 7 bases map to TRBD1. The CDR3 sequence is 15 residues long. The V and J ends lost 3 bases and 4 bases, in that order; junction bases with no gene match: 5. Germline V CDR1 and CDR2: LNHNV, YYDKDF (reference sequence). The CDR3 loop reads CATSSDRVSTGELFF. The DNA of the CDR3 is TGTGCCACCAGCAGCGACAGGGTGAGCACCGGGGAGCTGTTTTTT.

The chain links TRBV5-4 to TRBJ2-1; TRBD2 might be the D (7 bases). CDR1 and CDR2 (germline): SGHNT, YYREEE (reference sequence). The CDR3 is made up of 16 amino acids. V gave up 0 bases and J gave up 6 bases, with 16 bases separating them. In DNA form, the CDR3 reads TGTGCCAGCAGCTTGGACGTGGGGGGGCCGATCAATGAGCAGTTCTTC. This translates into CASSLDVGGPINEQFF.

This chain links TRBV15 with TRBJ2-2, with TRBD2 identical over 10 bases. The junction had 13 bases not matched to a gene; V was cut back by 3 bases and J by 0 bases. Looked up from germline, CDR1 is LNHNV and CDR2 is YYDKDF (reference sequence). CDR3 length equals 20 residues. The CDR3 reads CATSSGPWLAGASNTGELFF. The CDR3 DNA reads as TGTGCCACCAGCAGTGGCCCCTGGCTAGCGGGAGCCTCGAACACCGGGGAGCTGTTTTTT.

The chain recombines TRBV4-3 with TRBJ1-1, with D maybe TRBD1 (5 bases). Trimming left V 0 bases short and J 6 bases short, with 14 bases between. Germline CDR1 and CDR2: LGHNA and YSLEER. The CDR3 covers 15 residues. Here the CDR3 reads CASSQDRGGSAEAFF. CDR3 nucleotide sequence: TGCGCCAGCAGCCAAGATCGGGGGGGAAGTGCTGAAGCTTTCTTT.

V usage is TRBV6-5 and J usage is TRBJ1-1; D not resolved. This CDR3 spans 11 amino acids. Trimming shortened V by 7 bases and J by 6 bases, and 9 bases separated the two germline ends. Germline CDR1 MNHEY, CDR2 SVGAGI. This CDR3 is CASIMGSEAFF. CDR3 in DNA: TGTGCCAGCATAATGGGCTCTGAAGCTTTCTTT.

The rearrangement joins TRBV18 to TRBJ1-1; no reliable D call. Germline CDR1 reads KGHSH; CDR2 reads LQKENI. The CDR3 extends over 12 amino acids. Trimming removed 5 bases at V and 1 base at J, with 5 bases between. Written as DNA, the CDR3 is TGTGCCAGCTCAGGCCCGAACACTGAAGCTTTCTTT. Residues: CASSGPNTEAFF.

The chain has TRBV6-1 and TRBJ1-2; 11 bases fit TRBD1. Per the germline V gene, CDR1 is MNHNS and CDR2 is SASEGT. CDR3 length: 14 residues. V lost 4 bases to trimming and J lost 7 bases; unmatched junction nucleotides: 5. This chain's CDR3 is CASSGTGGYGGYTF. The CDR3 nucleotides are TGTGCCAGCAGTGGGACAGGGGGCTATGGTGGCTACACCTTC.

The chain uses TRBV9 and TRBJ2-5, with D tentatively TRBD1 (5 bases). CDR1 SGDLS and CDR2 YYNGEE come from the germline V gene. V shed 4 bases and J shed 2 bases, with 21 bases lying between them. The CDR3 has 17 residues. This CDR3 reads CASSLSIAKGVQETQYF. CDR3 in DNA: TGTGCCAGCAGCTTATCGATCGCGAAAGGGGTACAAGAGACCCAGTACTTC.

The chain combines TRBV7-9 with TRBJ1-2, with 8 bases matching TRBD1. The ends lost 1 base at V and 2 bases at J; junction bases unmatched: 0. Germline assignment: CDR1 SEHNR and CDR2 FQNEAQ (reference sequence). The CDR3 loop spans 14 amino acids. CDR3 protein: CASSLGTGNYGYTF. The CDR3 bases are TGTGCCAGCAGCTTAGGGACAGGGAACTATGGCTACACCTTC.

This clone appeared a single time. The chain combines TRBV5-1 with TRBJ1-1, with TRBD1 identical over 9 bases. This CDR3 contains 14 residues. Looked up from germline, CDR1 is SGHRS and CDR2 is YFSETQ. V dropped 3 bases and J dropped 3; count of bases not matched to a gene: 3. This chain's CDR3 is CASSYTGGDTEAFF. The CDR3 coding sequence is TGCGCCAGCAGCTATACAGGGGGCGACACTGAAGCTTTCTTT.

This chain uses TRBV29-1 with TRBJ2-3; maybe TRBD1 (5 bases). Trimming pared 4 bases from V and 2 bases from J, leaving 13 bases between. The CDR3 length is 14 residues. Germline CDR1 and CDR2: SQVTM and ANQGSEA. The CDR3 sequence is CSVGRQGLTDTQYF. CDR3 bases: TGCAGCGTTGGACGGCAGGGTCTCACAGATACGCAGTATTTT.

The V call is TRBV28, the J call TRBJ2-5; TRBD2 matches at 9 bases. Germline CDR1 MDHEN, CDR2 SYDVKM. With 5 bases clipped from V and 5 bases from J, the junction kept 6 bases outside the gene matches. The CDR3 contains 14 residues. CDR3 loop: CASSIAGAGETQYF. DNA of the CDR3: TGTGCCAGCAGTATAGCGGGGGCGGGGGAGACCCAGTACTTC. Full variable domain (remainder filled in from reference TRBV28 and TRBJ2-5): DVKVTQSSRYLVKRTGEKVFLECVQDMDHENMFWYRQDPGLGLRLIYFSYDVKMKEKGDIPEGYSVSREKKERFSLILESASTNQTSMYLCASSIAGAGETQYFGPGTRLLVL.

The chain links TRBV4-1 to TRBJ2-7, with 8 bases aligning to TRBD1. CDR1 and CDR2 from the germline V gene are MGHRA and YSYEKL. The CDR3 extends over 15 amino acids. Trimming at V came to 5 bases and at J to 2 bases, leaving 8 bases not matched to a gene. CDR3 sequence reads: CASSSLRQGTYEQYF. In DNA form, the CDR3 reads TGCGCCAGCAGCTCCCTTCGACAGGGGACCTACGAGCAGTACTTC.

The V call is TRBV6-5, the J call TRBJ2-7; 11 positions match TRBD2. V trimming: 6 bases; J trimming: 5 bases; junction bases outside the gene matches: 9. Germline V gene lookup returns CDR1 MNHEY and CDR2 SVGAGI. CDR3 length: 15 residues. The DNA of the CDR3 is TGTGCCAGCAGGCTTTCTAGCGGGGGGACCAACGAGCAGTACTTC. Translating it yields CASRLSSGGTNEQYF.

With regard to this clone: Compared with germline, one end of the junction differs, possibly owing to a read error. The CDR3 here is CASSYDRAGANVPTF. CDR3 coding DNA: TGTGCCAGCAGTTACGACAGGGCTGGGGCCAACGTCCCGACTTTC. J is TRBJ2-6 and V is TRBV6-5, with TRBD1 matching over 7 bases. Germline-derived CDR1 and CDR2 are MNHEY and SVGAGI. The CDR3 is made up of 15 amino acids.